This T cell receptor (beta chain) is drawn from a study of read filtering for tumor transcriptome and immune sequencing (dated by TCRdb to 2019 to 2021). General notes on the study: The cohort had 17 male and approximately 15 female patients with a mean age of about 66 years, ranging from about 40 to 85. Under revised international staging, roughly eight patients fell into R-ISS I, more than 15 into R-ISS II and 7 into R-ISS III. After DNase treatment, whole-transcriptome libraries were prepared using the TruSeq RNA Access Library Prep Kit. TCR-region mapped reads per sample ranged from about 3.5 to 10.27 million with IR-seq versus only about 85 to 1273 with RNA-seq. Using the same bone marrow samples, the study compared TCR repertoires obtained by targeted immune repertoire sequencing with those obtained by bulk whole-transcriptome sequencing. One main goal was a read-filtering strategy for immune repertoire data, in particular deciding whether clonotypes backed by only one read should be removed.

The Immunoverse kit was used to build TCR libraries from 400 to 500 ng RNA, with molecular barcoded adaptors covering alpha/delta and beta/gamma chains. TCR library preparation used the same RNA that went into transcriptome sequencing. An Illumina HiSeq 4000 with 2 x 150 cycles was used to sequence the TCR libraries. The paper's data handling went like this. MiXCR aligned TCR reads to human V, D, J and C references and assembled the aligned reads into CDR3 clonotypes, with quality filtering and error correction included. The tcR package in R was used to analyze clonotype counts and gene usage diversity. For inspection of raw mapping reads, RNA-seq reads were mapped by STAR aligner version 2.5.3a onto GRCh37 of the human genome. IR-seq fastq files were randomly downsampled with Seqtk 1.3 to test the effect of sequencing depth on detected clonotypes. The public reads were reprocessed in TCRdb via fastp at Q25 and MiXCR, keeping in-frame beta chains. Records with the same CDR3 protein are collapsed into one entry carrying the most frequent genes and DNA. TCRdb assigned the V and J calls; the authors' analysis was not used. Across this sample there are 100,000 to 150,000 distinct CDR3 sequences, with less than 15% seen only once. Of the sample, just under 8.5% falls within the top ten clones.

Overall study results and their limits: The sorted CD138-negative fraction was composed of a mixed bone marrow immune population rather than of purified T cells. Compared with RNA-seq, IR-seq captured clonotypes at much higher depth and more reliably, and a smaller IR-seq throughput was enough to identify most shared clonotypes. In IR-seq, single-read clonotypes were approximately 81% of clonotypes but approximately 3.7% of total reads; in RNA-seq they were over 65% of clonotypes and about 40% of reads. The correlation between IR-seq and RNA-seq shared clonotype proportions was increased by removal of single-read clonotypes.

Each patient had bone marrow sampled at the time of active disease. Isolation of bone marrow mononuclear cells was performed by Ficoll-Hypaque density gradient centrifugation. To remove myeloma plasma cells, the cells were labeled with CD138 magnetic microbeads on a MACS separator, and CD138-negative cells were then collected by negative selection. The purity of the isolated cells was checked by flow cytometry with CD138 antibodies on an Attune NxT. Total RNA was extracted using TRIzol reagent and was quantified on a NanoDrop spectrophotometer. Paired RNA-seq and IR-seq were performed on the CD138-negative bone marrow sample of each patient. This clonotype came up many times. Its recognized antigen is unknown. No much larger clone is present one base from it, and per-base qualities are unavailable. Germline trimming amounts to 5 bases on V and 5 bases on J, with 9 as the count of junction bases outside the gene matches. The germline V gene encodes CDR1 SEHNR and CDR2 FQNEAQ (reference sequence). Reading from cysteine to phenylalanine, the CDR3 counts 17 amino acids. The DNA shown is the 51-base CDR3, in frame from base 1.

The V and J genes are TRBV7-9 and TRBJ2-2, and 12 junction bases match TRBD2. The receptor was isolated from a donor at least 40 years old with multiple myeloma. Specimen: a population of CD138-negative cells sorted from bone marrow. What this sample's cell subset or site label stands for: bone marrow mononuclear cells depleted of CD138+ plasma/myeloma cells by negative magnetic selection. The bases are TGTGCCAGCAGCACACGGCCCGGGACTAGCGGGACCGGGGAGCTGTTTTTT. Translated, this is CASSTRPGTSGTGELFF.